These T cell receptor beta chains were read from a single sample in a study of shared clonotypes between healthy human individuals. TCRdb's copy holds only in-frame clones and misses some; the assay was immunoSEQ multiplex PCR. The data hold over a million clones, with more than 75% observed a single time. Sequencing was carried out using memory CD4+ T cells from PBMCs. These receptors all come from a young man in good health. Some clones in this sample may be carry-over from other donors' samples. Both conserved end residues are part of each CDR3. Fields, in order: D gene, J gene, V gene, clone size, CDR3 DNA, CDR3 protein. A D gene is named only where the DNA matches it firmly. Expanded clones are given a class, and other clones once, few, many or no size at all.

-,TRBJ2-5,TRBV10-3,-,TGTGCCATCAGTGAGACACAGAGCCAAGGTTATCCCCAGTACTTC,CAISETQSQGYPQYF
TRBD2,TRBJ2-5,TRBV28,once,TGTGCCAGCAGTCCCGGGGGGGCGAGAGATCAAGAGACCCAGTACTTC,CASSPGGARDQETQYF
-,TRBJ1-3,TRBV7-8,few,TGTGCCAGCAGCTTAGAACGTCAACGGCACTCTGGAAACACCATATATTTT,CASSLERQRHSGNTIYF
-,TRBJ2-6,TRBV7-2,-,TGTGCCAGCAGCTTAGTCTGGGGGTCGGCGGGGGCCAACGTCCTGACTTTC,CASSLVWGSAGANVLTF
-,TRBJ2-1,TRBV6-5,-,TGTGCCAGCAGGGACGGGAGTTTCATGGATGAGCAGTTCTTC,CASRDGSFMDEQFF
TRBD1,TRBJ1-2,TRBV6-6,-,TGTGCCAGCATCAACAGGGGAATCTATGGCTACACCTTC,CASINRGIYGYTF
-,TRBJ1-1,TRBV7-9,-,TGTGCCAGCAGCCCGAGAGGAGGCAGCTCGAACACTGAAGCTTTCTTT,CASSPRGGSSNTEAFF
TRBD2,TRBJ2-7,TRBV29-1,few,TGCAGCGTTGTACGGACTAGCGGGAGTAGGTCCTACGAGCAGTACTTC,CSVVRTSGSRSYEQYF
TRBD1,TRBJ2-4,TRBV7-7,once,TGTGCCAGCAGTGGTACCGGGACAGAGGTTCAGTACTTC,CASSGTGTEVQYF
TRBD1,TRBJ1-4,TRBV30,-,TGTGCCTGGAGTGTAGTTGGGACAGGCCCTCAAGGGAAACTGTTTTTT,CAWSVVGTGPQGKLFF
-,TRBJ2-3,TRBV11-2,-,TGTGCCAGCAGCTTAGACCCAGTCCCGGGCCTCCGGTATTTT,CASSLDPVPGLRYF
TRBD1,TRBJ2-5,TRBV27,-,TGTGCCAGCAGTATCAAACAGGGGATGCAGACCCAGTACTTC,CASSIKQGMQTQYF
-,TRBJ1-3,TRBV6-1,-,TGTGCCAGCGGATCGCTTGTTATTGGAAACACCATATATTTT,CASGSLVIGNTIYF
-,TRBJ1-1,TRBV4-2,-,TGTGCCAGCAGCCAAAGTTCCAACACTGAAGCTTTCTTT,CASSQSSNTEAFF
-,TRBJ1-2,TRBV19,-,TGTGCCAGTAGTACCTCCCGGGACATTGGCCCTAACTATGGCTACACCTTC,CASSTSRDIGPNYGYTF
-,TRBJ1-1,TRBV7-8,-,TGTGCCAGCAGCAGACAGCTGAACACTGAAGCTTTCTTT,CASSRQLNTEAFF
TRBD2,TRBJ2-1,TRBV9,-,TGTGCCAGCAGCGTAGGGCTAGCGGATTACAATGAGCAGTTCTTC,CASSVGLADYNEQFF
-,TRBJ1-1,TRBV7-9,-,TGTGCCAGCAAGGAGGGGAGGGTCACTGAAGCTTTCTTT,CASKEGRVTEAFF
-,TRBJ1-2,TRBV11-2,many,TGTGCCAGCAGCCCCCCAGGACAGCCCGTTAGCTATGGCTACACCTTC,CASSPPGQPVSYGYTF
-,TRBJ1-2,TRBV4-3,once,TGCGCCAGCAGCCTCAGATTTGAGGTTAACTATGGCTACACCTTC,CASSLRFEVNYGYTF
TRBD2,TRBJ2-7,TRBV18,-,TGTGCCAGCTCACCATCCGGGAGGATTGCCTACGAGCAGTACTTC,CASSPSGRIAYEQYF
-,TRBJ1-5,TRBV18,-,TGTGCCAGCTCACGTGGGGTAGGAGGCAATCAGCCCCAGCATTTT,CASSRGVGGNQPQHF
TRBD2,TRBJ2-7,TRBV2,-,TGTGCCAGCAGTGGCGGGAGCTTCTACGAGCAGTACTTC,CASSGGSFYEQYF
TRBD2,TRBJ2-7,TRBV6-5,once,TGTGCCAGCACCCGGCGGGAGGGGGGCGAGCAGTACTTC,CASTRREGGEQYF
TRBD2,TRBJ2-7,TRBV5-1,-,TGCGCCAGCAGCTCAGGGACTAGCGGGAGCTACGAGCAGTACTTC,CASSSGTSGSYEQYF
TRBD2,TRBJ2-7,TRBV30,-,TGTGCCTGGACCGGAGGGCGGGGGTACGAGCAGTACTTC,CAWTGGRGYEQYF
-,TRBJ1-4,TRBV5-6,-,TGTGCCAGCAGCTTGTGGGGGGGACTGCTGTTTTTT,CASSLWGGLLFF
-,TRBJ1-4,TRBV5-1,-,TGCGCCAGCGCGAGGGGTGGGAATGAAAAACTGTTTTTT,CASARGGNEKLFF
-,TRBJ1-6,TRBV30,-,TGTGCCTGGAGCCCAGGACTGTCGTCGGCCCTCCACTTT,CAWSPGLSSALHF
-,TRBJ2-3,TRBV11-2,-,TGTGCCAGCAGAAACGCTGGAAGCACAGATACGCAGTATTTT,CASRNAGSTDTQYF
-,TRBJ1-4,TRBV5-4,-,TGTGCCAGCAGCCCCTGGGGTGCAACTAATGAAAAACTGTTTTTT,CASSPWGATNEKLFF
TRBD1,TRBJ2-7,TRBV6-6,many,TGTGCCAGCAGTCCCTCCGGGGACAGGACCTACGAGCAGTACTTC,CASSPSGDRTYEQYF
TRBD1,TRBJ1-5,TRBV2,-,TGTGCCAGCAGTGTACAGGGGGCAGAGAGGCAGCCCCAGCATTTT,CASSVQGAERQPQHF
-,TRBJ1-5,TRBV6-6,-,TGTGCCAGCAGTTACTCGGACGCTAGCAATCAGCCCCAGCATTTT,CASSYSDASNQPQHF
-,TRBJ2-5,TRBV6-1,-,TGTGCCAGCAGTGAAGACACAGTTCAAGAGACCCAGTACTTC,CASSEDTVQETQYF
TRBD1,TRBJ2-7,TRBV27,-,TGTGCCAGTAGTCCCGGGACAGCCTTCTCCTACGAGCAGTACTTC,CASSPGTAFSYEQYF
-,TRBJ1-1,TRBV27,-,TGTGCCAGCAGACTTATCGGACGCCTGGGCACTGAAGCTTTCTTT,CASRLIGRLGTEAFF
-,TRBJ2-7,TRBV5-8,-,TGTGCCAGCACCCAGACAAGAATGGGCGAGCAGTACTTC,CASTQTRMGEQYF
-,TRBJ1-1,TRBV2,-,TGTGCCAGCAGTGAAGAGGGAGGTGGGGGCACTGAAGCTTTCTTT,CASSEEGGGGTEAFF
-,TRBJ1-2,TRBV18,-,TGTGCCAGCTCAGGCGGGGGGACCAACTATGGCTACACCTTC,CASSGGGTNYGYTF
-,TRBJ1-2,TRBV9,-,TGTGCCAGCAGCGTAGACAGGAATTATGGCTACACCTTC,CASSVDRNYGYTF
TRBD2,TRBJ2-5,TRBV5-6,-,TGTGCCAGCAGCTTGTTAGCGGGAGGTCGGGAGACCCAGTACTTC,CASSLLAGGRETQYF
TRBD1,TRBJ2-5,TRBV9,-,TGTGCCAGCAGCGTAACAGGGGGCTGGGAGACCCAGTACTTC,CASSVTGGWETQYF
-,TRBJ2-7,TRBV27,-,TGTGCCAGCAGTTTAGGTCTGGGGACGAGGGAGCAGTACTTC,CASSLGLGTREQYF
TRBD1,TRBJ1-5,TRBV6-1,-,TGTGCCAGCAGTGAAGCGCACAGGGGAGGAGGTGAGCCCCAGCATTTT,CASSEAHRGGGEPQHF
TRBD2,TRBJ2-1,TRBV7-2,many,TGTGCCAGCAGCTCCCGTCCGGCGGGAGGGTTCTACAATGAGCAGTTCTTC,CASSSRPAGGFYNEQFF
-,TRBJ1-2,TRBV4-1,-,TGCGCCAGCAGCTACGGGTCCTCTCGGGGAGTAGGCTCCGGCTACACCTTC,CASSYGSSRGVGSGYTF
TRBD1,TRBJ1-2,TRBV28,-,TGTGCCAGCAGGGGATCGGACAGGGGGTATTTCGGCTACACCTTC,CASRGSDRGYFGYTF
-,TRBJ2-3,TRBV28,-,TGTGCCAGCAGGGCGCCCCTCCACGCAGATACGCAGTATTTT,CASRAPLHADTQYF
TRBD2,TRBJ2-3,TRBV5-1,-,TGCGCCAGCAGCCCGGAGGCTAGCGGGAGTGGCACAGATACGCAGTATTTT,CASSPEASGSGTDTQYF
-,TRBJ2-4,TRBV2,-,TGTGCCAGCATCGATAACTTCTACGAAGACAGAAGATACAAAAACATTCAGTACTTC,CASIDNFYEDRRYKNIQYF
TRBD2,TRBJ2-3,TRBV5-1,once,TGCGCCAGCAGCTTATCTCTGACTAGCGGAACCACAGATACGCAGTATTTT,CASSLSLTSGTTDTQYF
-,TRBJ2-2,TRBV5-1,-,TGCGCCAGCATGCCTCAGGCCCAAAACACCGGGGAGCTGTTTTTT,CASMPQAQNTGELFF